The clone carrying this TCR beta chain was counted between two and nine times. Since a much larger clone is just one base distant, this may be a read error. The authors ran a second PCR of roughly 6 to 12 cycles using a sample-barcoded 5' primer and a J-beta primer mix. TCRdb fed the 5' RACE reads into MiXCR, producing one record per CDR3 protein. The sample shows about 1.7 million distinct CDR3 sequences, about 28% of them seen only once. The sample originates from a study of blood T cells in healthy people across ages. The source material was blood. This clonotype was sampled from a woman between 25 and 40 years old in good health.

Written as DNA, the CDR3 is TGTGCCAGTAGTATTCGGGGGGCCTGGAATGAGCAGTACTTC. Protein sequence: CASSIRGAWNEQYF. The V gene is TRBV19, the J gene TRBJ2-5; TRBD2 is a possible D gene (7 bases). CDR3 length: 14 residues. Germline CDR1 and CDR2: LNHDA and SQIVND (reference sequence). V was cut by 3 bases and J by 11 bases, with 19 bases left in between.